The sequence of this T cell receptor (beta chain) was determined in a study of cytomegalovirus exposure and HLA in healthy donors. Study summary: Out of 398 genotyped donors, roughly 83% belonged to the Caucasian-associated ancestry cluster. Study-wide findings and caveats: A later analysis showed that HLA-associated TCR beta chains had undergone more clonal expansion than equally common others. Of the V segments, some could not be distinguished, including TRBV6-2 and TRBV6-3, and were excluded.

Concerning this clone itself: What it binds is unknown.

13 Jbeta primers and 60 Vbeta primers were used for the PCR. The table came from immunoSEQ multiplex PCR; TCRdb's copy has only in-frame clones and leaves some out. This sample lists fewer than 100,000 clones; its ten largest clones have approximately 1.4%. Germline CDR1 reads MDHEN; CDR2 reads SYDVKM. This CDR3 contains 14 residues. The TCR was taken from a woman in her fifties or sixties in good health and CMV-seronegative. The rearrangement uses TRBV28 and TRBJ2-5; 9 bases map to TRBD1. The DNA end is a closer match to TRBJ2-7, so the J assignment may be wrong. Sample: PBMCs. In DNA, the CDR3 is TGTGCCAGCCAGGCGGGACAGGGATATAGCGAGCAGTACTTC. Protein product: CASQAGQGYSEQYF.